This T cell receptor (beta chain) is from a study of CD8+CD57+ T cells in acquired aplastic anemia. Broader study findings: Fewer than 35 CD8+ CDR3 sequences occurred in both the patients and the controls. Levels of CD8+ Simpson's diversity were not significantly distinct in patients versus controls.

CDR3 and TCR beta VDJ profiling relied on a genomic DNA template. In TCRdb, the reads were re-called with MiXCR into one record per CDR3 protein. Of about 270,000 distinct CDR3 sequences listed, around 60% are singletons. Germline V gene data show CDR1 as SGHRS and CDR2 as YFSETQ. The CDR3 covers 14 residues. As regards this clonotype: The antigen remains unidentified. One end of the junction does not line up with germline, which may come from a read error.

The source of this sequence is a human donor with severe aplastic anemia or a healthy control (not recorded which). This rearrangement joins TRBV5-1 to TRBJ2-3, with D perhaps being TRBD1 or TRBD2 (5 bases each). Sequences were obtained from sorted CD4+, CD8+, or CD8+CD57+ T cells (not recorded which) from PBMCs. This CDR3 reads CTSSPGRATDTQYF. The CDR3 DNA reads TGCACCAGCAGCCCGGGACGAGCTACCGATACGCAGTATTTT.